This T cell receptor beta chain was sequenced in a study of cytomegalovirus exposure and HLA in healthy donors. Primers: 60 Vbeta forward and 13 Jbeta reverse. The table came from immunoSEQ multiplex PCR; TCRdb's copy has only in-frame clones and leaves some out. In the table there are 250,000 to 350,000 clones, roughly 89% of which are singletons. The V gene's germline CDR1 is SNHLY and CDR2 FYNNEI. The CDR3 length is 12 residues. J lost 7 bases, V lost 6 bases, and 4 bases had no gene match. The chain joins TRBV2 to TRBJ2-3; the match to TRBD2 covers 7 bases. Sequenced sample: PBMCs. This receptor was taken from a woman between 18 and 30 years old in good health and CMV-seronegative. The CDR3 nucleotides read TGTGCCAGCAGGGGGGGAGGGAATACGCAGTATTTT. Protein product: CASRGGGNTQYF.